The rows below give T cell receptor beta chains drawn from one sample of a study of T cell repertoires in cytomegalovirus infection. A single record per CDR3 protein comes from TCRdb applying MiXCR to the reads. The sample lists around 99,000 distinct CDR3 sequences, about 30% occurring once. Their antigen targets remain unknown. Sequenced material: CD8+ T cells from cultured PBMCs, taken from culture after CMV antigen stimulation. These TCRs come from a human donor in good health (CMV status not recorded). Some clones in this sample may be carry-over from other donors' samples. CDR3s leave out the opening cysteine and the closing phenylalanine or tryptophan. Fields, in order: CDR3 length, V gene, J gene, clone size, CDR3 protein. Some rows mark clone size as missing; the rest say once, few, many or name a class of expanded clone.

CDR3 length: 12; V gene: TRBV15; J gene: TRBJ1-1; clone size: -; CDR3 protein: ATSREAGGTEAF
CDR3 length: 11; V gene: TRBV7-9; J gene: TRBJ1-3; clone size: many; CDR3 protein: ASTPDGGNTIY
CDR3 length: 12; V gene: TRBV19; J gene: TRBJ2-2; clone size: few; CDR3 protein: ASRPTGSSGELF
CDR3 length: 12; V gene: TRBV11-2; J gene: TRBJ2-4; clone size: -; CDR3 protein: ASSTDRPLDIQY
CDR3 length: 12; V gene: TRBV5-5; J gene: TRBJ2-7; clone size: -; CDR3 protein: ASTQTRSSYEQY
CDR3 length: 13; V gene: TRBV9; J gene: TRBJ2-5; clone size: -; CDR3 protein: ASSVDRGPRETQY
CDR3 length: 13; V gene: TRBV28; J gene: TRBJ2-1; clone size: many; CDR3 protein: ASSFEGTPYNEQF
CDR3 length: 12; V gene: TRBV5-8; J gene: TRBJ1-1; clone size: few; CDR3 protein: ASSLWQAGTEAF
CDR3 length: 12; V gene: TRBV4-1; J gene: TRBJ2-7; clone size: many; CDR3 protein: ASSQPDSLYEQY
CDR3 length: 14; V gene: TRBV12-3/TRBV12-4; J gene: TRBJ2-3; clone size: -; CDR3 protein: ASSLPRKTSTDTQY
CDR3 length: 14; V gene: TRBV7-8; J gene: TRBJ1-4; clone size: few; CDR3 protein: ASSLGYGEANEKLF
CDR3 length: 16; V gene: TRBV7-9; J gene: TRBJ2-6; clone size: -; CDR3 protein: ASSFPPAGASGANVLT
CDR3 length: 10; V gene: TRBV7-6; J gene: TRBJ1-1; clone size: many; CDR3 protein: ASSQGGREAF
CDR3 length: 10; V gene: TRBV7-9; J gene: TRBJ2-2; clone size: few; CDR3 protein: ASSPYPGELF
CDR3 length: 12; V gene: TRBV19; J gene: TRBJ2-7; clone size: -; CDR3 protein: ASSIFAETYEQY
CDR3 length: 13; V gene: TRBV27; J gene: TRBJ2-5; clone size: few; CDR3 protein: ASSPLRGLQETQY
CDR3 length: 12; V gene: TRBV2; J gene: TRBJ2-1; clone size: -; CDR3 protein: ASSDSAGVNEQF
CDR3 length: 12; V gene: TRBV7-6; J gene: TRBJ2-1; clone size: -; CDR3 protein: ASSPPGSYNEQF
CDR3 length: 12; V gene: TRBV29-1; J gene: TRBJ2-7; clone size: few; CDR3 protein: SGVWAGREDEQY
CDR3 length: 13; V gene: TRBV12-3/TRBV12-4; J gene: TRBJ2-2; clone size: -; CDR3 protein: ASSLRDRGTGELF
CDR3 length: 10; V gene: TRBV12-3/TRBV12-4; J gene: TRBJ2-3; clone size: few; CDR3 protein: ASSPLLDTQY
CDR3 length: 13; V gene: TRBV4-1; J gene: TRBJ1-1; clone size: -; CDR3 protein: ASSRSLTGGTEAF
CDR3 length: 10; V gene: TRBV9; J gene: TRBJ1-1; clone size: -; CDR3 protein: ASSVVDTEAF
CDR3 length: 11; V gene: TRBV6-1; J gene: TRBJ1-1; clone size: -; CDR3 protein: ASSDQGNTEAF
CDR3 length: 13; V gene: TRBV7-2; J gene: TRBJ1-3; clone size: many; CDR3 protein: ASSLGPSAGNTIY
CDR3 length: 11; V gene: TRBV7-9; J gene: TRBJ2-7; clone size: -; CDR3 protein: ASSPSGAYEQY
CDR3 length: 10; V gene: TRBV19; J gene: TRBJ1-2; clone size: -; CDR3 protein: ASTAGDYGYT
CDR3 length: 13; V gene: TRBV6-2/TRBV6-3; J gene: TRBJ2-3; clone size: -; CDR3 protein: ASSREGLAGDTQY
CDR3 length: 10; V gene: TRBV6-1; J gene: TRBJ1-5; clone size: few; CDR3 protein: ASSMGNQPQH
CDR3 length: 9; V gene: TRBV20-1; J gene: TRBJ2-7; clone size: few; CDR3 protein: SAREAGEQY
CDR3 length: 13; V gene: TRBV6-1; J gene: TRBJ1-1; clone size: -; CDR3 protein: ASRDYRGRNTEAF
CDR3 length: 12; V gene: TRBV7-9; J gene: TRBJ1-4; clone size: -; CDR3 protein: ASRPRTTNEKLF
CDR3 length: 14; V gene: TRBV6-5; J gene: TRBJ2-1; clone size: many; CDR3 protein: ASSYSSGFSYNEQF
CDR3 length: 11; V gene: TRBV6-1; J gene: TRBJ2-3; clone size: few; CDR3 protein: ASTDSLSDTQY
CDR3 length: 13; V gene: TRBV7-3; J gene: TRBJ2-3; clone size: few; CDR3 protein: ASSLTGITTDTQY